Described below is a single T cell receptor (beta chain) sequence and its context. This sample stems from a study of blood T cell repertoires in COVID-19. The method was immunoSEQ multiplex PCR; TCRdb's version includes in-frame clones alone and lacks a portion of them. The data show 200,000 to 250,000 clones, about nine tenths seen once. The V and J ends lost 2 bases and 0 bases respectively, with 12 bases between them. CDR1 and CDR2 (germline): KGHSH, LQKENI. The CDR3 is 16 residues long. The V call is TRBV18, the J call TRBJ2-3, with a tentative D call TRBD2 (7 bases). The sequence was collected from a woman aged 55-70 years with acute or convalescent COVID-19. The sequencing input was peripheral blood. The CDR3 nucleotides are TGTGCCAGCTCACCAGGTGGGGGGGGCAGCACAGATACGCAGTATTTT. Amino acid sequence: CASSPGGGGSTDTQYF.